This T cell receptor (beta chain) was recorded in a study of graft-versus-host responses after intestinal transplantation. As for the study in general: Transplant recipients had multivisceral, liver-intestinal, or isolated intestinal grafts.

Graft tissue processing released intraepithelial and lamina propria lymphocytes. Per germline, CDR1 SEHNR and CDR2 FQNEAQ (reference sequence). V lost 1 base, J lost 5 bases, and 12 bases lay in between. CDR3 size: 16 residues. The method was immunoSEQ multiplex PCR; TCRdb's version includes in-frame clones alone and lacks a portion of them. The table has about 37,000 clones, around 90% seen once. This sequence was found in a human patient who received an intestinal transplant, so some T cells may come from the graft donor. The sample was ileum tissue, taken 204 days after intestinal transplant. This chain links TRBV7-9 with TRBJ1-6; the D gene is possibly TRBD1 (6 bases). The CDR3: CASSLVRGLNNSPLHF. The CDR3 nucleotides are TGTGCCAGCAGCTTAGTTCGGGGGCTGAATAATTCACCCCTCCACTTT.